This TCR beta chain was found in a study of blood T cells in healthy people across ages. V lost 5 bases, J lost 2 bases, and 5 bases stayed unmatched. CDR3 length equals 15 residues. CDR1 and CDR2 from the germline V gene are SGHVS and FQNEAQ. Next came a second PCR, run for about 7 to 12 cycles, which used a sample-barcoded 5' primer along with a J-beta primer mix. TCRdb reanalysed the 5' RACE reads using MiXCR and keeps one entry per CDR3 protein. This table has approximately 880,000 distinct CDR3 sequences, roughly 52% appearing once. This clonotype was picked up many times. The chain has TRBV7-8 and TRBJ2-4, with 8 bases fitting TRBD1. This TCR was recovered from a man aged 30-40 years in good health. The sequenced sample consisted of blood. Here the CDR3 reads CASSGTGGTKNIQYF. Here the CDR3 DNA reads TGTGCCAGCAGCGGGACAGGCGGAACCAAAAACATTCAGTACTTC.